This TCR beta chain was captured by sequencing in a study of blood T cell repertoires in COVID-19. Study summary: PBMCs, B-cell-depleted T cells, or T cells were the source of the cDNA or gDNA that made up the material.

Trimming shortened V by 0 bases and J by 0 bases, and 6 bases separated the two germline ends. The CDR3 loop spans 15 amino acids. In germline, CDR1 is LGHNA, CDR2 YSLEER. Method: immunoSEQ multiplex PCR; TCRdb's copy keeps in-frame clones and lacks some. This table has under 200,000 clones, over 75% appearing once. This clone was seen a few times. Other DNA sequences from this sample encode an identical CDR3 as well. This TCR derives from a woman between 18 and 29 years old who had recovered from COVID-19. What was sequenced was PBMCs or T cells enriched from blood (not recorded which). The chain employs TRBV4-3 and TRBJ1-3, with a weak D call TRBD1 (5 bases). The CDR3 spells CASSQDRVSGNTIYF. DNA for the CDR3: TGCGCCAGCAGCCAAGACAGGGTCTCTGGAAACACCATATATTTT.